This T cell receptor beta chain appears in the sequencing data of a study of radiotherapy plus CTLA-4 blockade in lung cancer. At the level of the study: Of the patients, roughly 20% showed objective responses and 31% attained disease control.

Findings and limits, study-wide: Best predicting response, reportedly, were early blood T cell clone dynamics, with interferon-beta. Some TCR clones had been derived from tumors. These clones expanded in peripheral blood after radiotherapy plus ipilimumab.

Sequenced by immunoSEQ multiplex PCR; TCRdb stores in-frame clones only, minus some. The table lists around 110,000 clones, over 65% of them singletons, with 3% to 4% in the top ten. Lung cancer patients with chemo-refractory metastatic non-small-cell disease were given focal radiation plus CTLA-4 blockade with ipilimumab. For this clone: What it recognizes is unknown. Other DNA sequences in the same sample also yield this CDR3.

The germline CDR1 and CDR2 sequences are SGHRS and YFSETQ. This CDR3 region has 13 residues. V was pared by 2 bases and J by 2 bases, with 7 bases between. The source of this sequence is a human donor with non-small cell lung cancer that progressed on radiotherapy plus ipilimumab. Some clones in this sample may be carry-over from other donors' samples. The chain joins TRBV5-1 to TRBJ2-5; D is possibly TRBD1 (6 bases). The sample in question was peripheral blood, obtained from a patient treated with radiotherapy plus ipilimumab. CDR3 in DNA: TGCGCCAGCAGCTTAGGACAGCAAGAGACCCAGTACTTC. It translates to CASSLGQQETQYF.